Sequencing of this T cell receptor (beta chain) was carried out in a study of T-cell reconstitution after alpha-beta-depleted transplantation in children. As it was prepared, the TCRbeta library received unique molecular identifiers. TCRdb used MiXCR to reprocess the PCR reads, holding one entry per CDR3 protein. The top ten clones hold approximately 13% of a sample with about 200,000 distinct CDR3 sequences, about 14% of them seen once. The CDR3 is 15 residues long. Germline lookup yields CDR1 SGHAT and CDR2 FQNNGV. Losses at the gene ends were 6 bases for V and 7 bases for J; bases not matched to a gene: 11. At least ten counts were recorded for this clonotype.

The receptor was isolated from a human donor who donated a stem cell graft to a child with acute lymphoblastic leukemia. The sample was PBMCs from the stem cell graft donor, taken from the stem cell graft. V gene TRBV11-2 combines with J gene TRBJ1-4; TRBD1 matches at 7 bases. The CDR3 protein is CASRSNAGGGEKLFF. The CDR3 DNA reads TGTGCCAGCAGGTCGAATGCAGGGGGGGGTGAAAAACTGTTTTTT.